The count of the clone carrying this TCR beta chain is one. How the authors handled the data: Amplification of reference gene primers was used by the study to estimate nucleated cell counts. Repertoires were generated with immunoSEQ multiplex PCR, while TCRdb's copy carries only in-frame clones and drops some. From that table come the V and J calls and clone size; the DNA was used to work out D and trimming. The data contain a few hundred thousand clones, about 90% of them seen just once; the ten biggest clones take up less than 0.75%. The data derive from a study of blood T cell repertoires in COVID-19. Overall study context: Acute-phase and convalescent COVID-19 samples originated in the United States, Italy and Spain.

The germline gives CDR1 MDHEN, CDR2 SYDVKM. The trim removed 6 bases at V and 6 bases at J, leaving 7 bases unmatched. This CDR3 has 14 residues. The sequenced sample consisted of PBMCs or T cells enriched from blood (not recorded which). The chain uses TRBV28 and TRBJ2-7; 11 positions agree with TRBD2. This TCR was sampled from a man between 18 and 29 years old who had recovered from COVID-19. CDR3 region: CASRVTSGAGEQYF. CDR3 nucleotide sequence: TGTGCCAGCAGGGTGACTAGCGGGGCCGGCGAGCAGTACTTC.